What follows is one T cell receptor (beta chain) and its context. This clonotype is medium-sized (0.01 to 0.1%) in terms of sample share. No cognate antigen has been identified for it. Per-base quality was not reported, and no clone a single base away is much larger than it. Libraries were constructed by RT-PCR. Sequencer: Illumina MiSeq. TCRdb handled the public reads itself, with Q25 trimming in fastp and clone calling in MiXCR, and kept productive beta chains. Rows are combined by CDR3 protein, so each entry shows the most common genes and DNA. Counted in this sample were approximately 2,600 distinct CDR3 sequences; approximately 10% of them appeared once. Clones ranked in the top ten supply over 13% of the sample. This entry belongs to a study of immune reconstitution after stem cell transplant in scleroderma (dated by TCRdb to about 2017). The CDR3 contains 15 residues, cysteine and phenylalanine counted. Only the CDR3 region is kept as DNA, spanning 45 bases read in frame from base 1. Via the germline V gene (reference sequence), CDR1 is DFQATT and CDR2 SNEGSKA. The junction carries 14 bases between V and J, which are trimmed by 0 bases and 3 bases respectively.

The sequence links TRBV20-1 to TRBJ2-5, with the D call perhaps TRBD1 or TRBD2, as 5 bases match in each case. The sequence was obtained from a female donor with systemic sclerosis. Sample collection was performed before or after autologous hematopoietic stem cell transplantation (not recorded which). The DNA reads as follows: TGCAGTGCTAGAGATCCGGGGCGCAAGGAAGAGACCCAGTACTTC. It is translated as CSARDPGRKEETQYF.